Below, 24 T cell receptor beta chains from the same sample are listed, as sequenced in a study of CD8+ T cells in alopecia areata. Reverse transcribed after extraction, RNA yielded cDNA as the sequencing template. Assay used: immunoSEQ multiplex PCR; TCRdb lists only in-frame clones, some missing. The data contain hundreds of thousands of clones, under 40% of them singletons. Treatment noted: oral pan-JAK inhibitor, 5-10 mg twice daily. The sample was CD4+ T cells sorted from blood, taken between weeks 30 and 35, from a patient treated with tofacitinib. These receptors came from a human donor with alopecia areata.

The J gene is TRBJ1-6, the V gene TRBV5-6; D gene ambiguous. The CDR3 totals 15 residues. Trimming shortened V by 6 bases and J by 10 bases, and 20 bases separated the two germline ends. CDR1 and CDR2 (germline): SGHDT, YYEEEE. CDR3 DNA sequence: TGTGCCAGCACCCTCTGGCGGAATTTAATCTCACCCCTCCACTTT. Its translation is CASTLWRNLISPLHF.

The rearrangement joins TRBV25-1 to TRBJ2-3; 13 bases line up with TRBD2. The V gene's germline CDR1 is MGHDK and CDR2 SYGVNS. The V gene end was trimmed by 8 bases and the J gene end by 0 bases; junction bases not matched to a gene: 11. This CDR3 comprises 18 residues. CDR3 in DNA: TGTGCCAGCTCACCTGGGACTAGCGGGGAAACTAGCACAGATACGCAGTATTTT. This encodes CASSPGTSGETSTDTQYF. Together with reference TRBV25-1 and TRBJ2-3, the CDR3 gives the full variable domain: EADIYQTPRYLVIGTGKKITLECSQTMGHDKMYWYQQDPGMELHLIHYSYGVNSTEKGDLSSESTVSRIRTEHFPLTLESARPSHTSQYLCASSPGTSGETSTDTQYFGPGTRLTVL.

The sample holds many counts of this clone. V and J are TRBV7-2 and TRBJ2-1; no firm D call. Germline lookup yields CDR1 SGHTA and CDR2 FQGNSA. The V end was cut by 1 base, the J end by 9 bases, with 19 bases between. This CDR3 has 16 amino acids. CDR3 loop: CASSLDVRMMKIEQFF. The CDR3, as DNA: TGTGCCAGCAGCTTAGATGTGCGTATGATGAAGATTGAGCAGTTCTTC. Together with reference TRBV7-2 and TRBJ2-1, the CDR3 gives the full variable domain: GAGVSQSPSNKVTEKGKDVELRCDPISGHTALYWYRQSLGQGLEFLIYFQGNSAPDKSGLPSDRFSAERTGGSVSTLTIQRTQQEDSAVYLCASSLDVRMMKIEQFFGPGTRLTVL.

The sample holds a few counts of this clone. The rearrangement joins TRBV28 to TRBJ2-5; 8 nucleotides agree with TRBD1. CDR1 MDHEN and CDR2 SYDVKM come from the germline V gene. With 4 bases clipped from V and 1 base from J, the junction kept 5 bases outside the gene matches. The CDR3 runs 15 residues. CDR3 coding DNA: TGTGCCAGCAGTTCCAGGGGGCCCGGCCAAGAGACCCAGTACTTC. The encoded protein is CASSSRGPGQETQYF.

The genes are TRBV18 and TRBJ1-5, with D maybe TRBD1 (5 bases). Germline assignment: CDR1 KGHSH and CDR2 LQKENI. Trimming left V 3 bases short and J 6 bases short, with 18 bases between. The CDR3 is 16 amino acids. For the CDR3, the DNA is TGTGCCAGCTCACCCCGGGACGTGGGTAGTACTCAGCCCCAGCATTTT. This translates into CASSPRDVGSTQPQHF.

The V and J genes are TRBV11-2 and TRBJ2-7, with TRBD1 matching over 8 bases. V gave up 5 bases and J gave up 0 bases; unmatched junction bases: 12. The CDR3 is made up of 17 amino acids. The germline V gene has CDR1 SGHAT and CDR2 FQNNGV. CDR3 bases: TGTGCCAGCAGCCCAAATAAGGACAGGGCAAGCTCCTACGAGCAGTACTTC. This encodes CASSPNKDRASSYEQYF.

This chain links TRBV9 with TRBJ2-1; D may match TRBD1 or TRBD2 (5 bases each). CDR3 length: 13 amino acids. Germline V lookup: CDR1 SGDLS, CDR2 YYNGEE. Trimming took off 1 base at V and 9 bases at J, with 11 bases between the two ends. CDR3 region: CASSVRRDGEQFF. The CDR3 nucleotides are TGTGCCAGCAGCGTACGTAGGGACGGTGAGCAGTTCTTC. The full variable domain, its missing parts supplied by reference TRBV9 and TRBJ2-1, is DSGVTQTPKHLITATGQRVTLRCSPRSGDLSVYWYQQSLDQGLQFLIQYYNGEERAKGNILERFSAQQFPDLHSELNLSSLELGDSALYFCASSVRRDGEQFFGPGTRLTVL.

This clone was seen only a few times. The chain employs TRBV5-1 and TRBJ2-7; D remains ambiguous. Germline assignment: CDR1 SGHRS and CDR2 YFSETQ. The V and J ends lost 0 bases and 3 bases respectively, with 13 bases between them. The CDR3 runs 15 residues. Here the CDR3 reads CASSLAERAYYEQYF. The CDR3 DNA reads as TGCGCCAGCAGCTTGGCTGAACGGGCTTACTACGAGCAGTACTTC.

The rearrangement uses TRBV6-1 and TRBJ2-3; D ambiguous. The ends were cut back, 8 bases at V and 1 base at J, with 4 bases in the middle. Germline lookup yields CDR1 MNHNS and CDR2 SASEGT. CDR3 size: 11 residues. This CDR3 is CASGRTDTQYF. CDR3 sequence (DNA): TGTGCCAGCGGGCGCACAGATACGCAGTATTTT.

Comment on this clone: Relative to the germline gene, one junction end is altered; a read error may explain this. The chain is built from TRBV7-7 and TRBJ2-6, with TRBD2 matching over 7 bases. Germline lookup yields CDR1 SSHAT and CDR2 FNYEAQ (reference sequence). The CDR3 loop spans 16 amino acids. The CDR3, as DNA: TGTGCTAGCAGCCCCTCGGGGGGAGCTGGGGCCAACGTCCTGACTTTC. It yields the protein CASSPSGGAGANVLTF.

This clone appeared a few times. This rearrangement joins TRBV7-9 to TRBJ1-4; 9 bases match TRBD1. The V gene's germline CDR1 is SEHNR and CDR2 FQNEAQ (reference sequence). Unmatched junction bases numbered 9, after V lost 3 bases and J lost 10 bases. The CDR3 consists of 15 residues. The CDR3 DNA sequence: TGTGCCAGCAGCTTGGGGACAGGGATCGAAGGAAAACTGTTTTTT. It codes for CASSLGTGIEGKLFF.

This chain connects TRBV5-1 to TRBJ1-1; TRBD1 aligns across 8 bases. CDR1 and CDR2 (germline): SGHRS, YFSETQ. The trim removed 4 bases at V and 2 bases at J, leaving 7 bases unmatched. The CDR3 extends over 15 amino acids. The CDR3 loop is CASSLWTGPNTEAFF. The CDR3 DNA follows: TGCGCCAGCAGCCTCTGGACAGGGCCAAACACTGAAGCTTTCTTT. Full variable domain (outside the CDR3, taken from reference TRBV5-1 and TRBJ1-1): KAGVTQTPRYLIKTRGQQVTLSCSPISGHRSVSWYQQTPGQGLQFLFEYFSETQRNKGNFPGRFSGRQFSNSRSEMNVSTLELGDSALYLCASSLWTGPNTEAFFGQGTRLTVV.

The V gene is TRBV30, the J gene TRBJ2-1, with 9 bases aligning to TRBD2. CDR3 size: 12 residues. Looked up from germline, CDR1 is GTSNPN and CDR2 is SVGIG (reference sequence). Trimming removed 7 bases from V and 8 bases from J; junction bases left unmatched: 6. CDR3 amino acids: CAYQLAGHEQFF. The CDR3 DNA follows: TGTGCCTACCAACTAGCGGGCCATGAGCAGTTCTTC.

The table lists this clone with a few counts. V gene TRBV7-2 combines with J gene TRBJ2-3; 10 bases line up with TRBD1. The length of the CDR3 is 15 residues. V gave up 3 bases and J gave up 8 bases; unmatched junction bases: 8. CDR1 SGHTA and CDR2 FQGNSA come from the germline V gene. The CDR3, as DNA: TGTGCCAGCAGCTTCCCGGGACAGGGGATTCCTACGCAGTATTTT. Translated: CASSFPGQGIPTQYF.

This clone was counted only a few times. The rearrangement links TRBV5-6 to TRBJ2-1; perhaps D is TRBD1 or TRBD2 (6 bases each). This CDR3 is 14 amino acids long. The germline V and J ends were trimmed by 2 bases and 9 bases, with 15 bases remaining between them. The germline CDR1 and CDR2 sequences are SGHDT and YYEEEE. CDR3 nucleotide sequence: TGTGCCAGCAGCTTTTCTCTCCGGGGGCGTGAGCAGTTCTTC. Translation gives CASSFSLRGREQFF. Drawing the rest from reference TRBV5-6 and TRBJ2-1, the complete variable domain is DAGVTQSPTHLIKTRGQQVTLRCSPKSGHDTVSWYQQALGQGPQFIFQYYEEEERQRGNFPDRFSGHQFPNYSSELNVNALLLGDSALYLCASSFSLRGREQFFGPGTRLTVL.

The V and J genes are TRBV2 and TRBJ2-3; D may be TRBD1 (5 bases). The CDR3 covers 14 residues. Trimming left V 2 bases short and J 1 base short, with 7 bases between. Germline V CDR1 and CDR2: SNHLY, FYNNEI. The CDR3 protein is CASSERGRTDTQYF. Here the CDR3 DNA reads TGTGCCAGCAGTGAAAGGGGCCGCACAGATACGCAGTATTTT.

Of note for this clone: The sample carries other DNA sequences with the same CDR3. The chain joins TRBV18 to TRBJ2-3; D unresolved. CDR1 and CDR2 (germline): KGHSH, LQKENI. The V end was cut by 1 base, the J end by 5 bases, with 4 bases between. The CDR3 totals 12 residues. Here the CDR3 DNA reads TGTGCCAGCTCACCACGGGGAGATACGCAGTATTTT. Translated, it gives CASSPRGDTQYF.

The chain is built from TRBV5-1 and TRBJ2-7, with D possibly matching TRBD2 (6 bases). CDR3 length: 17 amino acids. Germline V gene data show CDR1 as SGHRS and CDR2 as YFSETQ. V was shortened by 3 bases and J by 3 bases, with 22 bases between the two germline ends. CDR3 sequence (DNA): TGCGCCAGCAGCTCCCCCGGCTCAGGCGGGGAAGGCTACGAGCAGTACTTC. Residues: CASSSPGSGGEGYEQYF.

In this sample, this clone turned up once. The chain joins TRBV7-2 to TRBJ1-5, with no clear D. Germline lookup yields CDR1 SGHTA and CDR2 FQGNSA. V was pared by 2 bases and J by 6 bases, with 8 bases between. The CDR3 length is 13 residues. The CDR3, as DNA: TGTGCCAGCAGCTTAAGCGCAGCTCAGCCCCAGCATTTT. It codes for CASSLSAAQPQHF.

V is TRBV9 and J is TRBJ2-3; 11 bases are shared with TRBD1. The length of the CDR3 is 15 residues. The germline V gene encodes CDR1 SGDLS and CDR2 YYNGEE. V gave up 3 bases and J gave up 4 bases; unmatched junction bases: 4. CDR3 coding DNA: TGTGCCAGCAGCGCCTGGACAGGGGGCTCAGATACGCAGTATTTT. Residues: CASSAWTGGSDTQYF.

V is TRBV7-2 and J is TRBJ1-3; the D is unclear. CDR1 is SGHTA and CDR2 is FQGNSA in the germline V gene. CDR3 length equals 13 residues. The V end lost 5 bases, the J end lost 3 bases, and 8 bases lay between the germline ends. The CDR3 coding sequence is TGTGCCAGCAGCCGGGAGTTTGGAAACACCATATATTTT. Protein product: CASSREFGNTIYF.

This clone was seen more than once but under ten times. V usage is TRBV5-6 and J usage is TRBJ1-6; D gene uncertain. This CDR3 contains 15 residues. The V end was cut by 4 bases, the J end by 4 bases, with 12 bases between. Germline V gene lookup returns CDR1 SGHDT and CDR2 YYEEEE. CDR3 region: CASSSKGYYNSPLHF. CDR3 bases: TGTGCCAGCAGCAGCAAGGGATATTATAATTCACCCCTCCACTTT.

This sequence joins TRBV9 and TRBJ1-2; D is possibly TRBD1 (6 bases). Trimming stripped 2 bases from V and 2 bases from J, with 10 bases between. Looked up from germline, CDR1 is SGDLS and CDR2 is YYNGEE. This CDR3 has 14 residues. The CDR3 DNA follows: TGTGCCAGCAGCGTCGACAGGATCAACTATGGCTACACCTTC. This gives the protein CASSVDRINYGYTF. The whole variable domain, remainder taken from reference TRBV9 and TRBJ1-2, is DSGVTQTPKHLITATGQRVTLRCSPRSGDLSVYWYQQSLDQGLQFLIQYYNGEERAKGNILERFSAQQFPDLHSELNLSSLELGDSALYFCASSVDRINYGYTFGSGTRLTVV.

This chain links TRBV7-9 with TRBJ1-1; perhaps TRBD1 as D (6 bases). The CDR3 has 15 residues. Trimming took 0 bases from V and 2 from J, leaving 10 bases between them. The germline CDR1 and CDR2 sequences are SEHNR and FQNEAQ (reference sequence). The CDR3 DNA reads as TGTGCCAGCAGCTTAGCGAGGACAGTTAACACTGAAGCTTTCTTT. Residues: CASSLARTVNTEAFF.